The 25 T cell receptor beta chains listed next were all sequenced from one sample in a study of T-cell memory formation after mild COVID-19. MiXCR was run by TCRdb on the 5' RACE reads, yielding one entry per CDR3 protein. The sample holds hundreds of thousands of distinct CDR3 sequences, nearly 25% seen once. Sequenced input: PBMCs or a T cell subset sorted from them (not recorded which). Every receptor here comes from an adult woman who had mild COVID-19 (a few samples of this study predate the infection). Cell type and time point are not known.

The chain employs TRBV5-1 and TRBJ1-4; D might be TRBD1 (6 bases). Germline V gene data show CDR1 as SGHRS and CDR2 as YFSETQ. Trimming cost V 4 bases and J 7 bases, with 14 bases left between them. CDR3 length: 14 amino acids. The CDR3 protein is CASSPTGMGEKLFF. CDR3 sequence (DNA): TGCGCCAGCAGCCCCACAGGGATGGGTGAAAAACTGTTTTTT.

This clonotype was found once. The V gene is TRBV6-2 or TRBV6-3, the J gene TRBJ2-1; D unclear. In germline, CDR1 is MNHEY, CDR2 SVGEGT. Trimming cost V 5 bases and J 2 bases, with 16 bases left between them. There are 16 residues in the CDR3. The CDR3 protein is CASSNPDGYPYNEQFF. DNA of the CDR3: TGTGCCAGCAGTAACCCGGACGGATACCCCTACAATGAGCAGTTCTTC.

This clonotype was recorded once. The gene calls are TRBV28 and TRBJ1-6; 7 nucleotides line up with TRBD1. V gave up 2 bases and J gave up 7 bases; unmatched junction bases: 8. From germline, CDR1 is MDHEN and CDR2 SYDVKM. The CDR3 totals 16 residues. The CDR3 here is CASSLPGQKINSPLHF. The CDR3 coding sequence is TGTGCCAGCAGTTTACCGGGACAGAAAATAAATTCACCCCTCCACTTT.

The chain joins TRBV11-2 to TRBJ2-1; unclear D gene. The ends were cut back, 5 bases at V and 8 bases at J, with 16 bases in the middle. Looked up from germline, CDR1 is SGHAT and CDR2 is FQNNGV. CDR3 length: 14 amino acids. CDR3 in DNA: TGTGCCAGCAGCCCCCTGTGGGTGGTGGATGAGCAGTTCTTC. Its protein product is CASSPLWVVDEQFF.

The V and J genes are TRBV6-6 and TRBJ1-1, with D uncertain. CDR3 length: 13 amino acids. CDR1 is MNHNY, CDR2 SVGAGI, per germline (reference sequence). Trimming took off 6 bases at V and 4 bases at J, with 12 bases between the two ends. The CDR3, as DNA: TGTGCCAGCAGCCCCCGGTGGGTCACTGAAGCTTTCTTT. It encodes CASSPRWVTEAFF.

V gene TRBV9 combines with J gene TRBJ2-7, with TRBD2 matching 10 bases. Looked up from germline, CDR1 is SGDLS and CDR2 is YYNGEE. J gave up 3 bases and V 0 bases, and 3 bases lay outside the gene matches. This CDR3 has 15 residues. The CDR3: CASSVAGTSDYEQYF. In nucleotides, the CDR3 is TGTGCCAGCAGCGTAGCAGGGACTAGCGACTACGAGCAGTACTTC.

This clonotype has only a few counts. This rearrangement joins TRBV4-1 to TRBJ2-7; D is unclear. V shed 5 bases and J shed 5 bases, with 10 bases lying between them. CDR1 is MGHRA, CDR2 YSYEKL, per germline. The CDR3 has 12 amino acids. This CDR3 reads CASSAALNEQYF. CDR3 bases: TGCGCCAGCAGCGCAGCCTTGAACGAGCAGTACTTC.

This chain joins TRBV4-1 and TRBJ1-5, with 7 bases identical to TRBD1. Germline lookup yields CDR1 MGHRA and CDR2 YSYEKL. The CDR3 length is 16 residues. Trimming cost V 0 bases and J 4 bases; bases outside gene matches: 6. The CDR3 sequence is CASSQDWTGRNQPQHF. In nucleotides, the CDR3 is TGCGCCAGCAGCCAAGATTGGACAGGCAGGAATCAGCCCCAGCATTTT.

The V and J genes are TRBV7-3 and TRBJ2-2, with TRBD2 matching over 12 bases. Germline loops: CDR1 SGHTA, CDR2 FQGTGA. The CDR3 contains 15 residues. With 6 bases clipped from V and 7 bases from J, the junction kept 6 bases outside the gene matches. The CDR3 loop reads CASRPTSGSFGELFF. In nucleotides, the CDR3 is TGTGCCAGCAGACCGACTAGCGGGAGTTTCGGGGAGCTGTTTTTT.

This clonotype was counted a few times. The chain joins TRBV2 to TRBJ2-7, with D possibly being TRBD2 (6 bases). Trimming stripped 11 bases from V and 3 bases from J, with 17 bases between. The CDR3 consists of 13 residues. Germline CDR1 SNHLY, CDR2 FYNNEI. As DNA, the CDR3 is TGTGCCCTTAGGGAGGCGGATCGCTACGAGCAGTACTTC. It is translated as CALREADRYEQYF.

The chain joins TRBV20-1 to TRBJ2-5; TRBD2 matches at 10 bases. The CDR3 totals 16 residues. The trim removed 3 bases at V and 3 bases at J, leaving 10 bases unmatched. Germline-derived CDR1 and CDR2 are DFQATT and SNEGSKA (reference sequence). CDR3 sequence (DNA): TGCAGTGCTAGCCAGGTCCGCCTAGCGGGGGAAGAGACCCAGTACTTC. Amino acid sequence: CSASQVRLAGEETQYF.

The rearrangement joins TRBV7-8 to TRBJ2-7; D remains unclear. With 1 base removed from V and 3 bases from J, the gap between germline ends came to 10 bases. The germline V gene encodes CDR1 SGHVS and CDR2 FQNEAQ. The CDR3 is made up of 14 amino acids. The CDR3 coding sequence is TGTGCCAGCAGCTTAGAGTTGGGCAACTACGAGCAGTACTTC. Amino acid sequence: CASSLELGNYEQYF.

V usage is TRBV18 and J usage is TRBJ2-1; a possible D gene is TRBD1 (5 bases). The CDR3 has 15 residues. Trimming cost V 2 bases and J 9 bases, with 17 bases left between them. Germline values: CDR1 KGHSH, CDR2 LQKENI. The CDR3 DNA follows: TGTGCCAGCTCACCAAATACAGGTCGGTGGGGTGAGCAGTTCTTC. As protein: CASSPNTGRWGEQFF. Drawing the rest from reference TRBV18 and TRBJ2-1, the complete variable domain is NAGVMQNPRHLVRRRGQEARLRCSPMKGHSHVYWYRQLPEEGLKFMVYLQKENIIDESGMPKERFSAEFPKEGPSILRIQQVVRGDSAAYFCASSPNTGRWGEQFFGPGTRLTVL.

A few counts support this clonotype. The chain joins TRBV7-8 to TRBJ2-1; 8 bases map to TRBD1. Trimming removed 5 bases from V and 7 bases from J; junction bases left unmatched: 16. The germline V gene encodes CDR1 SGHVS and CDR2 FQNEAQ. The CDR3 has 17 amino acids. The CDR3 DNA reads TGTGCCAGCAGCGCGAACCCCGGGACAGGCTTGAAGAATGAGCAGTTCTTC. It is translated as CASSANPGTGLKNEQFF.

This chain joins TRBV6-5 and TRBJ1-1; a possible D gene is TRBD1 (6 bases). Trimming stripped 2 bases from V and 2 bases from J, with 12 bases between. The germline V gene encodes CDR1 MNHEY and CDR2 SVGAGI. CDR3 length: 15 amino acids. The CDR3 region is CASSYNGGGNTEAFF. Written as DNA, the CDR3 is TGTGCCAGCAGTTACAACGGGGGCGGCAACACTGAAGCTTTCTTT.

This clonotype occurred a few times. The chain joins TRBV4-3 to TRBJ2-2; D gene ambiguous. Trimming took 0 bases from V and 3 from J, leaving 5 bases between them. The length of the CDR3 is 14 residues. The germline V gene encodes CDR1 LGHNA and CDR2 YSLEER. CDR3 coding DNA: TGCGCCAGCAGCCAAGATCCCCACACCGGGGAGCTGTTTTTT. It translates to CASSQDPHTGELFF.

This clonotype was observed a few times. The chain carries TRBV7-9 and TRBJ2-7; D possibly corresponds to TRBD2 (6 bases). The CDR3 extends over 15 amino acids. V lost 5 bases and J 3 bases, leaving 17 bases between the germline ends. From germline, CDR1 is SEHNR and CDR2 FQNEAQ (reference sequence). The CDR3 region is CASSRARDSDYEQYF. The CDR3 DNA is TGTGCCAGCAGCCGCGCTAGGGACTCGGACTACGAGCAGTACTTC.

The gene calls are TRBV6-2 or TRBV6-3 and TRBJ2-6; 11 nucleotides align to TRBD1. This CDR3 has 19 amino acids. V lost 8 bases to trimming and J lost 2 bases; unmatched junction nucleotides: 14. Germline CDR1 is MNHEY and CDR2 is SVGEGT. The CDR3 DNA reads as TGTGCCAGCCTCGAGGCCCTGGGGACAGGGGGGCCTGGGGCCAACGTCCTGACTTTC. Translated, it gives CASLEALGTGGPGANVLTF.

CDR3 coding DNA: TGCGCCAGCAGCACGCAGACATATGGCTACACCTTC. Amino acids: CASSTQTYGYTF. The chain employs TRBV5-1 and TRBJ1-2, with no clear D. CDR1 is SGHRS, CDR2 YFSETQ, per germline. V was cut by 4 bases and J by 5 bases, with 9 bases left in between. This CDR3 is built from 12 residues.

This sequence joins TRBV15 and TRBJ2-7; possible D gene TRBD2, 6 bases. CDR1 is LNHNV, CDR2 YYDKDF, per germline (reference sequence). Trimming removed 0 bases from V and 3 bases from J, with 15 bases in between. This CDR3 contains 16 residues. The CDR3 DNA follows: TGTGCCACCAGCAGAGATGCGGGGCAGGGACGCTACGAGCAGTACTTC. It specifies CATSRDAGQGRYEQYF.

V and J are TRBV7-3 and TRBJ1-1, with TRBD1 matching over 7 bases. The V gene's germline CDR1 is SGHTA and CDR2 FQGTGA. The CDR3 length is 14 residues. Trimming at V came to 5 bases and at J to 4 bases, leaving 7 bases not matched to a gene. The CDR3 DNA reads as TGTGCCAGCAGCCGGATCCCAGGGGGCACTGAAGCTTTCTTT. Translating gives CASSRIPGGTEAFF. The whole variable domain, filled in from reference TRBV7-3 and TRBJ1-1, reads GAGVSQTPSNKVTEKGKYVELRCDPISGHTALYWYRQSLGQGPEFLIYFQGTGAADDSGLPNDRFFAVRPEGSVSTLKIQRTERGDSAVYLCASSRIPGGTEAFFGQGTRLTVV.

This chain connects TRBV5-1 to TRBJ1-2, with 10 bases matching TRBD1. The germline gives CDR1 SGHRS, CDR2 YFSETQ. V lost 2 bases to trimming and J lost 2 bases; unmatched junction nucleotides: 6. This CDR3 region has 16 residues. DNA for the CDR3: TGCGCCAGCAGCTTACACCCGGGACAGGGGAACTATGGCTACACCTTC. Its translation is CASSLHPGQGNYGYTF.

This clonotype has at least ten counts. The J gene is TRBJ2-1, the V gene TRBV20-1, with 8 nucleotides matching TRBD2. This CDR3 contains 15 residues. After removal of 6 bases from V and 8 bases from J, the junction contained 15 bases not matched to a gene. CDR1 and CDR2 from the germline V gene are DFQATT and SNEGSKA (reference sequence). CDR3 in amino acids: CSATPGTSKIDEQFF. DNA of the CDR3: TGCAGTGCCACACCCGGGACTAGTAAAATCGATGAGCAGTTCTTC.

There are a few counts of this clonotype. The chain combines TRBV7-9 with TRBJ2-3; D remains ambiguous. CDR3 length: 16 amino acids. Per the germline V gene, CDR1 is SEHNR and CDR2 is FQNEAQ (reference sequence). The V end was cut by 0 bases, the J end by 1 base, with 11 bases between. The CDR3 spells CASSLALARGTDTQYF. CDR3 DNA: TGTGCCAGCAGCTTAGCGTTAGCCCGTGGCACAGATACGCAGTATTTT.

DNA of the CDR3: TGTGCCACCAGTGGGTTGCAGGGGGCGAACACCGGGGAGCTGTTTTTT. It yields the protein CATSGLQGANTGELFF. This rearrangement joins TRBV24-1 to TRBJ2-2, with 7 bases identical to TRBD1. This CDR3 has 16 amino acids. The V and J ends lost 5 bases and 0 bases, in that order; junction bases with no gene match: 5. Germline lookup yields CDR1 KGHDR and CDR2 SFDVKD.